Below, 6 T cell receptor beta chains from the same sample are listed, as sequenced in a study of cytomegalovirus exposure and HLA in healthy donors. The PCR employed 60 Vbeta primers together with 13 Jbeta primers. Assay: immunoSEQ multiplex PCR; the TCRdb copy retains only in-frame clones and omits some. The data contain more than 95,000 clones, 80% of them singletons. The sample consisted of PBMCs. These receptors were collected from a man aged 25 to 45 in good health and CMV-seropositive.

The V gene is TRBV18, the J gene TRBJ1-1, with D uncertain. Germline V gene lookup returns CDR1 KGHSH and CDR2 LQKENI. The CDR3 length is 13 residues. Trimming pared 3 bases from V and 6 bases from J, leaving 11 bases between. The CDR3 DNA sequence: TGTGCCAGCTCACCTGGTCTTGGAGCTGAAGCTTTCTTT. Residues: CASSPGLGAEAFF.

The V and J genes are TRBV11-2 and TRBJ1-2, with D maybe TRBD1 (6 bases). The CDR3 runs to 17 residues. Germline V gene data show CDR1 as SGHAT and CDR2 as FQNNGV. V was clipped by 0 bases and J by 3 bases, with 17 bases between them. Here the CDR3 DNA reads TGTGCCAGCAGCTTAGATAGAATCAGGGGCGCAGACTATGGCTACACCTTC. This codes for CASSLDRIRGADYGYTF.

V and J are TRBV28 and TRBJ1-2; D is unclear. V was trimmed by 5 bases and J by 2 bases, leaving 21 bases between them. This CDR3 is 17 amino acids long. In germline, CDR1 is MDHEN, CDR2 SYDVKM. For the CDR3, the DNA is TGTGCCAGCAGTCCCACCCTAGCCGCGGGGTCCAACTATGGCTACACCTTC. It encodes CASSPTLAAGSNYGYTF.

With regard to this clone: Other nucleotide sequences in the sample specify the same CDR3. The V gene is TRBV5-5, the J gene TRBJ1-1; D may be TRBD1 (6 bases). The V gene lost 6 bases and the J gene lost 5 bases, with 11 bases spanning the gap. CDR3 length: 12 residues. Germline CDR1 reads SGHKS; CDR2 reads YYEKEE (reference sequence). The CDR3 spells CASIGQGTEAFF. In nucleotides, the CDR3 is TGTGCCAGCATAGGGCAGGGGACTGAAGCTTTCTTT.

This sequence joins TRBV4-1 and TRBJ2-1; 7 bases agree with TRBD2. The CDR3 loop spans 15 amino acids. V shed 0 bases, J shed 5 bases, and the junction held 4 bases outside the gene matches. Germline CDR1 is MGHRA and CDR2 is YSYEKL. The CDR3 DNA is TGCGCCAGCAGCCAAGAGGGACTAACTAACAATGAGCAGTTCTTC. It yields the protein CASSQEGLTNNEQFF.

This clone was seen a handful of times. V usage is TRBV4-1 and J usage is TRBJ2-1; weak D call: TRBD1 (6 bases). Germline CDR1 reads MGHRA; CDR2 reads YSYEKL. The CDR3 has 16 residues. The germline V and J ends were trimmed by 4 bases and 8 bases, with 21 bases remaining between them. The chain's CDR3 is CASSPLVAGVVHEQFF. Written as DNA, the CDR3 is TGCGCCAGCAGCCCGCTCGTGGCAGGGGTTGTGCATGAGCAGTTCTTC.